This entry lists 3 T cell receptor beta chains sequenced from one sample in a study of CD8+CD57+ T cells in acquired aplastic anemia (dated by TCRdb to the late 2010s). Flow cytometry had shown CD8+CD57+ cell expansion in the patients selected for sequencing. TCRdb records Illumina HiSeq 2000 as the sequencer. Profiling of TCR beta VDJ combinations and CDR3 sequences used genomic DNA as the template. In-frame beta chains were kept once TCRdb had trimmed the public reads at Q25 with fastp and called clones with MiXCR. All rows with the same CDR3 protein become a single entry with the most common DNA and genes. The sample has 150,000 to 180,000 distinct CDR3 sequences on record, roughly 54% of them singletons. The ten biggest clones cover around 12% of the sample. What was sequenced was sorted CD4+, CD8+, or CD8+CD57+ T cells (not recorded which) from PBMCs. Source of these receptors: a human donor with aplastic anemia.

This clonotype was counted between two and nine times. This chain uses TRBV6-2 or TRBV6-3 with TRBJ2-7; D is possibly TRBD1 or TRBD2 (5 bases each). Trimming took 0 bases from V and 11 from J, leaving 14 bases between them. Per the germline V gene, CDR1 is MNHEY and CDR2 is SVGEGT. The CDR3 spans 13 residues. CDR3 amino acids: CASSYSLGEGEYF. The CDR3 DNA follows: TGTGCCAGCAGTTACTCTCTCGGGGAAGGGGAGTACTTC.

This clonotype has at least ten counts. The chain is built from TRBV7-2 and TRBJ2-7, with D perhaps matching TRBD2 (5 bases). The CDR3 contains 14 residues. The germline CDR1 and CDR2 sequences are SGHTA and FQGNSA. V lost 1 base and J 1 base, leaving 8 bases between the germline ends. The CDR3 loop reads CASSLVPGSYEQYF. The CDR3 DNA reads TGTGCCAGCAGCTTAGTTCCGGGATCCTACGAGCAGTACTTC. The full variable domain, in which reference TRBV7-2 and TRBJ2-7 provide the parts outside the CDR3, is GAGVSQSPSNKVTEKGKDVELRCDPISGHTALYWYRQSLGQGLEFLIYFQGNSAPDKSGLPSDRFSAERTGGSVSTLTIQRTQQEDSAVYLCASSLVPGSYEQYFGPGTRLTVT.

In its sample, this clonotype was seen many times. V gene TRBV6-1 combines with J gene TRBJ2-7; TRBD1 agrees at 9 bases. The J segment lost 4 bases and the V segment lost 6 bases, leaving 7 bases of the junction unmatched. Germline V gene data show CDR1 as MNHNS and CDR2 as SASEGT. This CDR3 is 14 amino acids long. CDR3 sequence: CASRRGQGRYEQYF. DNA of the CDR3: TGTGCCAGCAGGAGGGGACAGGGTAGGTACGAGCAGTACTTC.